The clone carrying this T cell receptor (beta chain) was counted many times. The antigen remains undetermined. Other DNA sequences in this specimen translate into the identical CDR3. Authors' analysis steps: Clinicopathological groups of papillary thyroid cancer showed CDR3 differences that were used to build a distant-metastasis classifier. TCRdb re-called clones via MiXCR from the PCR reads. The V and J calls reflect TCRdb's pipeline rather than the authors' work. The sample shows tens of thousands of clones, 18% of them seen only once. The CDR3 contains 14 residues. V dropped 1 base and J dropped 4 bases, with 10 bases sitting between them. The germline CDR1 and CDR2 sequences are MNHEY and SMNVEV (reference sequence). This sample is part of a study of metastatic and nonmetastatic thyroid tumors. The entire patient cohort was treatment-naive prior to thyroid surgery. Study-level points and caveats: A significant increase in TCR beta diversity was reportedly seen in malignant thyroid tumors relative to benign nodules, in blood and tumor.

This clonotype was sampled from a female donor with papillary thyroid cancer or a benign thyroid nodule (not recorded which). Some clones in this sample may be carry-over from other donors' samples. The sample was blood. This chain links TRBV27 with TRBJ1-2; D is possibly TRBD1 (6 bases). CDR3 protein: CASSLWGGSYGYTF. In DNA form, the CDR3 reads TGTGCCAGCAGTTTATGGGGGGGCTCCTATGGCTACACCTTC.